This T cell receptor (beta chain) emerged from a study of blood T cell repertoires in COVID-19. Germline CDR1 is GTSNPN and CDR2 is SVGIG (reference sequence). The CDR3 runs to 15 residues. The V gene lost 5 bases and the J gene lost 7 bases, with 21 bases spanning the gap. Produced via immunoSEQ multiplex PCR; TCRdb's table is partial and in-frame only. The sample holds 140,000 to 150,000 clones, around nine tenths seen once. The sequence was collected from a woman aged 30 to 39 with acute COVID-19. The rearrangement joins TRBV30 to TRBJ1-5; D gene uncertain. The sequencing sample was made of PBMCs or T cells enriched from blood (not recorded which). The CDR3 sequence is CAWDEGFTPDQPQHF. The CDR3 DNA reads TGTGCCTGGGACGAGGGCTTCACCCCGGACCAGCCCCAGCATTTT.